A selection of T cell receptor beta chains follows, all from one sample in a study of blood T cell repertoires in COVID-19. Some clones are missing from TCRdb's copy, which holds only in-frame ones; the method was immunoSEQ multiplex PCR. The sample includes about 120,000 clones, about 85% of them seen just once. The source material was peripheral blood. Receptor source: a man between 60 and 70 years old with acute or convalescent COVID-19. CDR3s include the opening cysteine and the closing phenylalanine or tryptophan. The D gene is left open where the match is weak. Some rows have no size entry. The others give once, few or many, or a class for an expanded clone.

>TRBJ2-7|NA|NA|TRBV27
TGTGCCAGCAGGCCAATCCTTGGTAGCGTAGAAGGTCTGGAGTACTTC
CASRPILGSVEGLEYF
>TRBJ2-1|NA|TRBD2|TRBV10-3
TGTGCCATGGGACTAGCGGGAGGGCGCGAGCAGTTCTTC
CAMGLAGGREQFF
>TRBJ1-2|NA|NA|TRBV19
TGTGCCAGTAGTCCGACAGCGAGTAACTATGGCTACACCTTC
CASSPTASNYGYTF
>TRBJ1-4|NA|TRBD1|TRBV4-1
TGCGCCAGCAGCCGGGACAGGGGTAGCGAAAAACTGTTTTTT
CASSRDRGSEKLFF
>TRBJ2-2|NA|NA|TRBV5-1
TGCGCCAGCAGCTACAGCGGAGCGAACACCGGGGAGCTGTTTTTT
CASSYSGANTGELFF
>TRBJ1-3|NA|NA|TRBV2
TGTGCCAGCAGACCGCCGGGACTCCGCTCTGGAAACACCATATATTTT
CASRPPGLRSGNTIYF
>TRBJ2-5|few|NA|TRBV6-6
TGTGCCAGCGGTCCCAAAGAGACCCAGTACTTC
CASGPKETQYF
>TRBJ1-5|NA|NA|TRBV2
TGTGCCAGCACGGCAGGAGGCACGCAGCCCCAGCATTTT
CASTAGGTQPQHF
>TRBJ1-5|many|NA|TRBV24-1
TGTGCCACCAGTCAGGGAGGGTGGGATCAGCCCCAGCATTTT
CATSQGGWDQPQHF
>TRBJ1-6|once|NA|TRBV30
TGTGCCTGGAGAGATGTCAGGAATTCACCCCTCCACTTT
CAWRDVRNSPLHF
>TRBJ2-3|NA|TRBD1|TRBV5-4
TGTGCCAGCAGCTTGGCCGGACAGGGCGCAGCGTCGCAGTATTTT
CASSLAGQGAASQYF
>TRBJ1-2|NA|NA|TRBV9
TGTGCCAGCAGCGTAGACAGGAACTATGGCTACACCTTC
CASSVDRNYGYTF
>TRBJ1-2|once|TRBD1|TRBV6-5
TGTGCCAGTTTAATCCCCGGGACAGGGGGCGGAGGCTACACCTTC
CASLIPGTGGGGYTF
>TRBJ1-2|NA|NA|TRBV10-3
TGTGCCATCAGTGAGTCGAAGCAGGGGTTAAGCTACACCTTC
CAISESKQGLSYTF
>TRBJ1-1|NA|TRBD1|TRBV28
TGTGCCAGCAGGGGACAGGGACAGGCTACCGATCAAGCTTTCTTT
CASRGQGQATDQAFF
>TRBJ2-5|NA|TRBD2|TRBV11-3
TGTGCCAGCAGCCCGGATGGGGGGGGAGAGACCCAGTACTTC
CASSPDGGGETQYF
>TRBJ1-5|NA|NA|TRBV12-3/TRBV12-4
TGTGCCAGCAGTCAGCAGGCAAATCAGCCCCAGCATTTT
CASSQQANQPQHF
>TRBJ2-2|NA|NA|TRBV11-2
TGTGCCGAAGGGGGGCTGTTTTTT
CAEGGLFF
>TRBJ1-4|NA|NA|TRBV18
TGTGCCAGCTCACCACGGCAGACCTCGGCAGGGTCCAATGAAAAACTGTTTTTT
CASSPRQTSAGSNEKLFF
>TRBJ2-4|NA|TRBD1|TRBV6-5
TGTGCCAGCAGTACAGGGGGCAAAAACATTCAGTACTTC
CASSTGGKNIQYF
>TRBJ2-1|NA|TRBD2|TRBV18
TGTGCCAGCTCACCGGACCCACTAGCGGGAGGGTTTCATGAGCAGTTCTTC
CASSPDPLAGGFHEQFF
>TRBJ1-1|NA|NA|TRBV11-1
TGTGCCAGCAGTAAGACGGGGGTCAGGCATGACACTGAAGCTTTCTTT
CASSKTGVRHDTEAFF
>TRBJ2-3|NA|NA|TRBV29-1
TGCAGCGCCGCGTTTGATGATACGCAGTATTTT
CSAAFDDTQYF
>TRBJ2-5|once|TRBD1|TRBV5-4
TGTGCCAGCAGCTTGGCAGGGGGCAGGGAGACCCAGTACTTC
CASSLAGGRETQYF
>TRBJ2-7|NA|TRBD1|TRBV4-1
TGCGCCAGCAGCCAAGAAGGGACAGGGGGCGGCTACGAGCAGTACTTC
CASSQEGTGGGYEQYF
>TRBJ2-1|once|TRBD2|TRBV9
TGTGCCAGCAGCGTAAGGACTAGCGGGAGACCAGAGCAGTTCTTC
CASSVRTSGRPEQFF
>TRBJ1-5|NA|NA|TRBV10-2
TGCGCCAGCAGGAGGAGCGGTAATCAGCCCCAGCATTTT
CASRRSGNQPQHF
>TRBJ1-6|NA|NA|TRBV10-3
TGTGCCATCAGTGAGTCGAAGGCCGGGTGGGATTCACCCCTCCACTTT
CAISESKAGWDSPLHF
>TRBJ1-1|NA|NA|TRBV18
TGTGCCAGCAGAGAAAACGGCGGGGGACAATCGAACACTGAAGCTTTCTTT
CASRENGGGQSNTEAFF
>TRBJ2-5|few|NA|TRBV24-1
TGTGCCACCAGTGACTCCACAGGGATGGAGACCCAGTACTTC
CATSDSTGMETQYF
>TRBJ1-5|NA|NA|TRBV7-2
TGTGCCAGCAGCTTAAGTCGGGGGGCCAATCAGCCCCAGCATTTT
CASSLSRGANQPQHF
>TRBJ2-1|NA|NA|TRBV12-2
TGTGCAAGTCGCTTACTGGCTAGCGGGAGCTCCTACAATGAGCAGTTCTTC
CASRLLASGSSYNEQFF
>TRBJ2-3|NA|NA|TRBV3-1/TRBV3-2
TGTGCCAGCAGCCCCCTTTCCGGCAGGGCCGCACAAACAGATACGCAGTATTTT
CASSPLSGRAAQTDTQYF
>TRBJ2-1|NA|NA|TRBV24-1
TGTGCCACCAGTGATGGGGGGTTCCCCTACAATGAGCAGTTCTTC
CATSDGGFPYNEQFF
>TRBJ2-1|NA|NA|TRBV9
TGTGCCAGCAGCGTAGCTCAGGGAGGTTACAATGAGCAGTTCTTC
CASSVAQGGYNEQFF
>TRBJ2-1|NA|TRBD2|TRBV5-4
TGTGCCAGCAGCTGGACTAGCTACAATGAGCAGTTCTTC
CASSWTSYNEQFF
>TRBJ2-7|NA|TRBD1|TRBV5-1
TGCGCCAGCAGCACGGGACAGGTTGGTCCCTACGAGCAGTACTTC
CASSTGQVGPYEQYF
>TRBJ1-2|NA|NA|TRBV6-6
TGTGCCAGCAGTTACCCGAGCTTGGGAGGGGCCGGTGGCTACACCTTC
CASSYPSLGGAGGYTF
>TRBJ1-3|once|NA|TRBV2
TGTGCCAGCAGTGTCCTCCCGGGGACTGGAAACACCATATATTTT
CASSVLPGTGNTIYF
>TRBJ2-7|NA|TRBD2|TRBV20-1
TGCAGTGCTAGTGCTTTCGTTCGCGGGAGTCCCTACGAGCAGTACTTC
CSASAFVRGSPYEQYF
>TRBJ2-4|few|TRBD2|TRBV3-1/TRBV3-2
TGTGCCAGCAGCCAGGGGCTAGCGGAAAACATTCAGTACTTC
CASSQGLAENIQYF